This TCR beta chain is drawn from a study of shared clonotypes between healthy human individuals (dated by TCRdb to about 2020). Context from the whole study: The cohort comprised a couple of women and a few men aged 18 to 49 years. Leukapheresis yielded between about 0.94 and 8.9 billion PBMCs per donor. For each donor, CD4 naive and CD4 memory were each given three plates, CD8 naive was given two plates, and CD8 memory was given one plate. Libraries were prepared and TCR repertoires were sequenced by different laboratories using diverse techniques, in order to increase sequencing depth and limit assay-specific biases. To estimate repertoire size and how much clonotypes are shared between individuals, the study performed deep sequencing of blood TCR repertoires from about five healthy adults.

Donors were healthy HIV-negative adults with no recently reported acute infections or vaccinations. Every donor was a Caucasian adult residing in Nashville, Tennessee, USA. CD4+ T cells were enriched through magnetic negative selection, after which naive cells were positively selected on CD45RA and the remaining negative fraction served as the memory subset. After blood collection by leukapheresis, PBMCs were isolated using Ficoll-Histopaque density gradient centrifugation and then cryopreserved in the vapor phase of liquid nitrogen. Purity and quantity of every magnetically sorted T cell population were checked by analytical flow cytometry. Each sorted fraction had its genomic DNA isolated and then quantified by UV absorbance on a Nanodrop 2000c. Counted from cysteine to phenylalanine, this CDR3 has 17 amino acids. Only CDR3 DNA remains: 51 bases, in frame from the first base. Using the deep immunoSEQ assay, multiplex PCR amplified TCR CDR3 regions from genomic DNA. Extracted genomic DNA from each cell subset was distributed evenly across all wells of several immunoSEQ 96-well plates, and each plate was treated as a replicate. For sorted subsets, roughly 0.2 ug genomic DNA, equal to about 30,000 T cell genomes, was loaded into each replicate PCR. Purified libraries were quantified with a Qubit 3.0 fluorometer, sized on a Bioanalyzer 2100, and re-quantified with the KAPA Library Quantification kit. Every immunoSEQ 96-well plate was sequenced on a dedicated single-read 150-cycle Illumina NextSeq 550 flow cell. As for how the authors treated the data: The immunoSEQ output contained only junctional sequences without quality scores, so filtering could not match that applied to full-length reads. Sequences were annotated with PyIR, a Python wrapper for IgBLAST v1.9, and V/J genes and CDR3 were assigned using IMGT germline references. Reads were removed for weak V/J assignments (E-value above 1e-6), missing CDR3, stop codons, out-of-frame junctions, or ambiguous translated residues. V3J clonotypes were defined as sequences sharing an identical inferred V gene, J gene, and CDR3 amino acid sequence. To compute the percentage overlap between repertoires, the number of shared unique clonotypes was divided by the size of the smaller repertoire. Repertoire richness was assessed with RTK rarefaction, the Chao1 estimator, and Recon v2.1 estimates of unobserved clonotypes. Generation probabilities were computed with OLGA for all TCRbeta clonotypes obtained by the gDNA method from several donors. Here the immuneACCESS table is served through TCRdb, limited to in-frame sequences with V and J called. Missing clones are a known gap in these copies; in checked studies unresolved V genes cover under half, and the rest lacks a known reason. For V, J and clone size, that table is used; D and trimming come from the DNA. This sample has 950,000 to 1,100,000 clones in its table, and around four fifths of those were observed once. The top ten clones comprise 1.2% to 1.5% of the sample.

The research as a whole found: Higher generation probabilities were observed for clonotypes shared by all four sorted-subset donors than for non-shared clonotypes. Even with the large sequencing depth, rarefaction of the sorted-subset datasets indicated that sequencing was incomplete. Estimated clonotype richness was generally larger for naive than for memory subsets. Because the study included only a small number of donors, the genetic and exposure-history diversity represented was limited. Pairwise subsampling indicated that sequencing depth was expected to affect the degree of clonotype sharing among donors. Across a handful of donors, approximately 5% of naive CD4, approximately 4% of naive CD8, approximately 2.5% of memory CD4, and 0.4% of memory CD8 clonotypes were shared. Sampling was restricted to blood, and TCR repertoires in tissue are likely to differ from TCR repertoires in blood.

Notes on this clone: Its antigen has not been determined. No quality values exist for individual bases; no much larger clone is one base distant.

What was sequenced was memory CD4+ T cells sorted from blood. The intended sense of this specimen's cell subset or site label: CD45RA-negative fraction. In this chain, TRBV21-1 is recombined with TRBJ1-5; TRBD1 is taken as the D call from the table, unchecked against the DNA. TRBV21-1 is described as a pseudogene. The receptor was isolated from a man younger than 35 in good health. The CDR3 region: CASSKDPRTGCYQPQHF. DNA sequence: TGTGCCAGCAGCAAAGACCCGCGCACAGGGTGCTATCAGCCCCAGCATTTT.